The clone carrying this T cell receptor (beta chain) is medium-sized (0.01 to 0.1%) in the sample. This specimen comes from a study of patients and donors after allogeneic stem cell transplantation. TCRdb fed the RT-PCR reads into MiXCR, producing one record per CDR3 protein. This table has 10,000 to 15,000 distinct CDR3 sequences, under 30% appearing once. From germline, CDR1 is LNHDA and CDR2 SQIVND (reference sequence). The CDR3 sequence is 13 residues long. Trimming cost V 3 bases and J 6 bases, with 9 bases left between them. The TCR comes from a human donor who was either an allogeneic HSCT recipient or a stem cell or donor lymphocyte infusion donor (not recorded which). It is not recorded whose cells these are; they may come from a transplant donor. Sequenced material: blood, either unsorted or a sorted T cell fraction (not recorded which). The gene calls are TRBV19 and TRBJ1-5, with unresolved D. The CDR3 loop reads CASSIDIAQPQHF. The CDR3 region has the DNA TGTGCCAGTAGTATTGATATTGCTCAGCCCCAGCATTTT.